This T cell receptor beta chain emerged from a study of T cell responses to AZD1222 COVID-19 vaccine. About the research overall: Second-dose timings of about 4 or about 12 weeks were pooled.

Here immunoSEQ multiplex PCR was the method, and the copy in TCRdb shows in-frame clones only, minus some. Of around 130,000 clones detected, approximately 90% appear once; the ten largest clones hold around 1.6%. On this clone itself: Its antigen is not identified.

V lost 0 bases and J lost 0; bases outside the gene matches: 2. Germline V gene sequence: CDR1 SGHRS, CDR2 YFSETQ. The CDR3 is 16 amino acids. Study results and caveats: White British people made up most donors, females outnumbered males, and clonal diversity was possibly underestimated. Mapped onto spike, vaccine-associated CD4 TCRs spanned it and were dominant at 160-218 and 743-854. Spike-specific TCR breadth and depth grew following two AZD1222 doses.

The sequences come from peripheral blood, collected on day 0 of AZD1222 vaccination. The chain uses TRBV5-1 and TRBJ1-3; 8 bases fit TRBD1. The sequence was collected from an adult in good health. This CDR3 is CASSLAGTGSGNTIYF. DNA for the CDR3: TGCGCCAGCAGCTTGGCCGGGACAGGCTCTGGAAACACCATATATTTT.